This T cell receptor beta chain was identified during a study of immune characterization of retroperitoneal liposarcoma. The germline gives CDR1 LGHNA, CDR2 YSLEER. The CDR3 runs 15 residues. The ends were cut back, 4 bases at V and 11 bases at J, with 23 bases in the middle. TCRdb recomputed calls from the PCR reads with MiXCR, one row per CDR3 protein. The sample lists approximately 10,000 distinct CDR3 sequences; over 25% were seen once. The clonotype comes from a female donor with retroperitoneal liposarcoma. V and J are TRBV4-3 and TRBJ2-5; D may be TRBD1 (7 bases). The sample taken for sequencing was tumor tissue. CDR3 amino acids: CASSPPTGDSGEQYF. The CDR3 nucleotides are TGCGCCAGCAGCCCGCCAACAGGGGACTCAGGAGAGCAGTACTTC.